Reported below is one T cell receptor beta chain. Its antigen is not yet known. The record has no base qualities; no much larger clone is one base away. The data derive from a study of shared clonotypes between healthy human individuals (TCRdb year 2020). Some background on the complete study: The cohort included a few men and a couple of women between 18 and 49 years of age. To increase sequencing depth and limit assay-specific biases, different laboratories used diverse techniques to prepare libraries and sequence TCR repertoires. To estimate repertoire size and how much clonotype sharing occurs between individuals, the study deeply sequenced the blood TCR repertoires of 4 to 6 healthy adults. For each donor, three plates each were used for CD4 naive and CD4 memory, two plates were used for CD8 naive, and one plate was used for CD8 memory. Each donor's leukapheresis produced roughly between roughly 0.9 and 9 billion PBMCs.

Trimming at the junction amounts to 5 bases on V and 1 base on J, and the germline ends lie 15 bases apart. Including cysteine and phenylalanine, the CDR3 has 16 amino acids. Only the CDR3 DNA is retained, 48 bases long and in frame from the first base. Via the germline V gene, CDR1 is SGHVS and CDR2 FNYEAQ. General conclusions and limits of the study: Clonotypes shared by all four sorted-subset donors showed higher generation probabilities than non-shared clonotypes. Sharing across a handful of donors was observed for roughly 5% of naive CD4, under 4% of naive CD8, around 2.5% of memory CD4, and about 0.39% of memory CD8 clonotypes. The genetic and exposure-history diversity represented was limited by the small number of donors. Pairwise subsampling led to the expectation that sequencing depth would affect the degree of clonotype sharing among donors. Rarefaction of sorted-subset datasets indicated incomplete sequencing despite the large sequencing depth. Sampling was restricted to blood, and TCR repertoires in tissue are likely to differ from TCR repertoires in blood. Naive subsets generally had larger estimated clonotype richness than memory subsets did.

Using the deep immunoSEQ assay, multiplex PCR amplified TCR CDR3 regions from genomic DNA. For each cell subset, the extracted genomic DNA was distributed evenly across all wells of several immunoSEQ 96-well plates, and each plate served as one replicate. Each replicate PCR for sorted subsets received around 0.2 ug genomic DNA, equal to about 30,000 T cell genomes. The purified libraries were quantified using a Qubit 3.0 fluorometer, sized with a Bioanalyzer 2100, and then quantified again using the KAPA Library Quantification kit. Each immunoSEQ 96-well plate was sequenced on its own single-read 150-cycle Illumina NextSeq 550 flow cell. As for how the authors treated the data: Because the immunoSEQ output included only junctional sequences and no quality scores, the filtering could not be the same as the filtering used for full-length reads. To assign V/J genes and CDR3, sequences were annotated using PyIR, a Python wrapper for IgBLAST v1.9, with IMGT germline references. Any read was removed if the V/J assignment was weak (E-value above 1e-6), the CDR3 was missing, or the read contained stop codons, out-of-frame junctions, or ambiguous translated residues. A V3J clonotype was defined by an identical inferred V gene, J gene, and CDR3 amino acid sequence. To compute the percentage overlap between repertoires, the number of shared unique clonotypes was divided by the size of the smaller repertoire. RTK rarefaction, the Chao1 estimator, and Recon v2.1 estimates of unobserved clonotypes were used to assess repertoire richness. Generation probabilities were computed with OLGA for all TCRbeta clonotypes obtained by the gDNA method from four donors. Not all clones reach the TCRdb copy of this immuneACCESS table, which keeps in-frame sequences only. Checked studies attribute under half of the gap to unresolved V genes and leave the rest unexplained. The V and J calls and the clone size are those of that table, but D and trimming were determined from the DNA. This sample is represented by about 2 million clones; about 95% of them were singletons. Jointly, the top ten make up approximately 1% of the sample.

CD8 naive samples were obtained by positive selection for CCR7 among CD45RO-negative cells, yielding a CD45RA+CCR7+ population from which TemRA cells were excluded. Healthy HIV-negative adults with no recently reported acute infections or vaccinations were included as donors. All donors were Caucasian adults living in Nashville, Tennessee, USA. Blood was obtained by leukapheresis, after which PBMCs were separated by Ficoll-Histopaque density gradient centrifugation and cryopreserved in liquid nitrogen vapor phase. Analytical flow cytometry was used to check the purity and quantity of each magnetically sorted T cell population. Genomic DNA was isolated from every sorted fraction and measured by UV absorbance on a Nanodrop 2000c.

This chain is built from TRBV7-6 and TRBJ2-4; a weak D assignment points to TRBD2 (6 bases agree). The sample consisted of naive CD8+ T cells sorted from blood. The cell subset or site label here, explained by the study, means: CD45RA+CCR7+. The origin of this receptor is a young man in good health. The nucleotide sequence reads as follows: TGTGCCAGCAGCCCCGGACGGGGGACGGCCAAAAACATTCAGTACTTC. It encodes CASSPGRGTAKNIQYF.